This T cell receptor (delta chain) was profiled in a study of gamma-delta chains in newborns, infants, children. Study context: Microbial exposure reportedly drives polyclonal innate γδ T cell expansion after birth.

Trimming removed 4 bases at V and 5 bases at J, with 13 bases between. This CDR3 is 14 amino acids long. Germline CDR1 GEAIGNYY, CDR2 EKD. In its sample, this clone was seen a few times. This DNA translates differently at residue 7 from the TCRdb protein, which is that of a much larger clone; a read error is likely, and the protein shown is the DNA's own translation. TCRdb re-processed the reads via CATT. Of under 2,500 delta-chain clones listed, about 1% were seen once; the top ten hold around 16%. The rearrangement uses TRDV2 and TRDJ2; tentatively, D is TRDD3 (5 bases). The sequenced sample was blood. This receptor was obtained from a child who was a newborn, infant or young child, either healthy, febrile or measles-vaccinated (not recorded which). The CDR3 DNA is TGTGCCTGTGATCAACTGAGGGATACAGCACAACTCTTCTTT. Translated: CACDQLRDTAQLFF.